These T cell receptor beta chains were read from a single sample in a study of cytomegalovirus exposure and HLA in healthy donors. The protocol was immunoSEQ multiplex PCR, while the TCRdb copy is restricted to in-frame clones and leaves out a portion. The sample includes 35,000 to 45,000 clones. The sample consisted of PBMCs. These receptors were collected from a male donor in good health and CMV-seronegative. Both conserved end residues are part of each CDR3. D genes are given only for firm matches.

CASSLDRGRGVGDTEAFF | . | TRBV11-2 | 18 | TRBJ1-1
CASSETGTSGGDEQFF | TRBD2 | TRBV6-4 | 16 | TRBJ2-1
CASSTLAGAGANVLTF | TRBD2 | TRBV19 | 16 | TRBJ2-6
CASSASPGRNSPLHF | . | TRBV5-1 | 15 | TRBJ1-6
CASSVTSGGADTQYF | TRBD2 | TRBV6-4 | 15 | TRBJ2-3
CASSPGLTTEAFF | . | TRBV5-8 | 13 | TRBJ1-1
CASSFGAEQYF | . | TRBV5-4 | 11 | TRBJ2-7
CASRTGVTNEKLFF | TRBD1 | TRBV4-1 | 14 | TRBJ1-4
CASSPSGGGNSPLHF | . | TRBV7-8 | 15 | TRBJ1-6
CASSLGRAGNTDTQYF | . | TRBV5-1 | 16 | TRBJ2-3
CASITGGSNSPLHF | . | TRBV28 | 14 | TRBJ1-6
CASTLGTNTGELFF | . | TRBV5-1 | 14 | TRBJ2-2
CSVGGLRGGAEAFF | . | TRBV29-1 | 14 | TRBJ1-1
CASSHRGAFEAFF | TRBD1 | TRBV19 | 13 | TRBJ1-1
CASSFDRVYEQYF | TRBD1 | TRBV11-1 | 13 | TRBJ2-7
CASSSGTRNEKLFF | . | TRBV5-6 | 14 | TRBJ1-4
CASSPTSGGETDTQYF | TRBD2 | TRBV7-8 | 16 | TRBJ2-3
CASSQGGSYGYTF | . | TRBV4-1 | 13 | TRBJ1-2